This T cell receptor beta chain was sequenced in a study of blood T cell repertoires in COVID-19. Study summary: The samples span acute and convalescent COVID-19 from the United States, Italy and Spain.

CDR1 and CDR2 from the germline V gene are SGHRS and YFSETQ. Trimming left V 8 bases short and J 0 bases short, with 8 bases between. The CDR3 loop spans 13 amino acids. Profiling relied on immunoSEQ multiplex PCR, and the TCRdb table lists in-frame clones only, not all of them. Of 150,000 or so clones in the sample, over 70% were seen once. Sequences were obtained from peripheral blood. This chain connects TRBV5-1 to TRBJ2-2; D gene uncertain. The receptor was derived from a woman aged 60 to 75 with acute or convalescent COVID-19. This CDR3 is CASSFPNTGELFF. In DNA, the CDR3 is TGCGCCAGTTCATTCCCGAACACCGGGGAGCTGTTTTTT.